Following are 27 T cell receptor beta chains from one sample sequenced in a study of blood T cells in healthy people across ages. The second PCR ran roughly 7 to 12 cycles with a sample-barcoded 5' primer and J-beta primers. From the 5' RACE reads, TCRdb called clonotypes with MiXCR, one entry per CDR3 protein. This sample has 1.5 million to 2 million distinct CDR3 sequences, with about two fifths found just once. Material: blood. These receptors were collected from a human donor in good health.

V and J are TRBV20-1 and TRBJ1-4; TRBD1 matches 9 bases. This CDR3 has 13 amino acids. Trimming at V came to 4 bases and at J to 7 bases, leaving 4 bases not matched to a gene. CDR1 is DFQATT, CDR2 SNEGSKA, per germline (reference sequence). Here the CDR3 reads CSAMDRGSEKLFF. The CDR3 nucleotides read TGCAGTGCTATGGACAGGGGTTCTGAAAAACTGTTTTTT.

The chain carries TRBV7-9 and TRBJ1-2; 10 positions agree with TRBD1. Germline V gene data show CDR1 as SEHNR and CDR2 as FQNEAQ (reference sequence). V was clipped by 4 bases and J by 4 bases; unmatched bases: 6. The CDR3 totals 15 residues. CDR3 nucleotides: TGTGCCAGCAGCTCTGGGACAGGGGAGAGCTATGGCTACACCTTC. This codes for CASSSGTGESYGYTF.

This chain joins TRBV3-1 and TRBJ1-5, with 7 bases that match TRBD1. V shed 2 bases and J 4 bases; nucleotides not matched to a gene: 5. Germline CDR1 and CDR2: LGHDT and YNNKEL (reference sequence). The CDR3 consists of 15 residues. Here the CDR3 reads CASSQRQGWNQPQHF. The CDR3 nucleotides read TGTGCCAGCAGCCAAAGACAGGGCTGGAATCAGCCCCAGCATTTT.

V usage is TRBV7-2 and J usage is TRBJ2-1, with D unclear. Germline assignment: CDR1 SGHTA and CDR2 FQGNSA. This CDR3 has 15 residues. Trimming left V 1 base short and J 1 base short, with 8 bases between. The CDR3 DNA reads as TGTGCCAGCAGCTTAGAAAGGATTTCCTACAATGAGCAGTTCTTC. Translating it yields CASSLERISYNEQFF.

This clonotype was detected once. The V call is TRBV12-3 or TRBV12-4, the J call TRBJ2-5; D is unresolved. The V and J ends lost 8 bases and 5 bases respectively, with 15 bases between them. The CDR3 totals 13 residues. Here the CDR3 reads CASSQSATETQYF. Written as DNA, the CDR3 is TGTGCCAGCTCCCAGTCAGCGACGGAGACCCAGTACTTC.

This clonotype came up many times. The J gene is TRBJ2-7, the V gene TRBV6-5, with D perhaps TRBD1 or TRBD2 (5 bases each). CDR1 MNHEY and CDR2 SVGAGI come from the germline V gene. The CDR3 is made up of 14 amino acids. Trimming removed 3 bases from V and 2 bases from J, with 11 bases in between. The CDR3 region is CASSYSGTPYEQYF. The CDR3 bases are TGTGCCAGCAGTTATTCGGGGACCCCCTACGAGCAGTACTTC.

V is TRBV2 and J is TRBJ2-3; 12 nucleotides agree with TRBD1. V lost 9 bases and J lost 4; bases outside the gene matches: 5. Per germline, CDR1 SNHLY and CDR2 FYNNEI. The CDR3 has 14 residues. The CDR3 loop reads CARRGTGGPDTQYF. The CDR3 nucleotides are TGTGCCAGGAGGGGGACAGGGGGCCCAGATACGCAGTATTTT.

The rearrangement uses TRBV19 and TRBJ2-7; D is perhaps TRBD1 or TRBD2 (5 bases each). V was cut by 7 bases and J by 1 base, with 20 bases left in between. The germline CDR1 and CDR2 sequences are LNHDA and SQIVND (reference sequence). The CDR3 consists of 16 residues. CDR3 in DNA: TGTGCCAGTATCCCCCGGGACCGCCCGTATTCCTACGAGCAGTACTTC. This gives the protein CASIPRDRPYSYEQYF.

The rearrangement uses TRBV29-1 and TRBJ2-7, with D possibly matching TRBD1 (5 bases). Germline V lookup: CDR1 SQVTM, CDR2 ANQGSEA. There are 14 residues in the CDR3. The V end lost 6 bases, the J end lost 1 base, and 16 bases lay between the germline ends. This chain's CDR3 is CSVPGQGGSYEQYF. The CDR3 DNA sequence: TGCAGCGTCCCCGGGCAGGGTGGGTCCTACGAGCAGTACTTC.

The rearrangement uses TRBV6-5 and TRBJ2-1, with 10 nucleotides matching TRBD2. This CDR3 region has 16 residues. Trimming cost V 5 bases and J 7 bases; bases outside gene matches: 11. The germline CDR1 and CDR2 sequences are MNHEY and SVGAGI. The CDR3 spells CASSPRTSGPGNEQFF. The CDR3 DNA reads TGTGCCAGCAGTCCCCGGACTAGCGGCCCCGGTAATGAGCAGTTCTTC.

The table lists this clonotype with a few counts. The V gene is TRBV4-3, the J gene TRBJ2-5; 8 bases map to TRBD2. The CDR3 covers 14 residues. Germline-derived CDR1 and CDR2 are LGHNA and YSLEER. Unmatched junction bases numbered 6, after V lost 5 bases and J lost 4 bases. CDR3 sequence reads: CASSTGGAAETQYF. In nucleotides, the CDR3 is TGCGCCAGCAGCACCGGGGGGGCTGCAGAGACCCAGTACTTC.

The chain carries TRBV7-8 and TRBJ2-3, with D perhaps matching TRBD1 (6 bases). Trimming left V 5 bases short and J 5 bases short, with 17 bases between. Germline CDR1 is SGHVS and CDR2 is FQNEAQ. This CDR3 is built from 15 residues. CDR3: CASSPNRVLGDTQYF. CDR3 DNA sequence: TGTGCCAGCAGCCCGAACAGGGTTCTGGGAGATACGCAGTATTTT.

Details on this clonotype: One end of the junction varies from germline; a read error may be responsible. The genes are TRBV9 and TRBJ2-1, with unresolved D. The CDR3 extends over 13 amino acids. Germline V gene data show CDR1 as SGDLS and CDR2 as YYNGEE. CDR3 DNA sequence: TGTGCCAGCAGCGTAACCCTTTACAGTGAGCAGTTCTTC. This translates into CASSVTLYSEQFF.

The rearrangement links TRBV20-1 to TRBJ1-2; a weak D match, TRBD1 (5 bases). The germline gives CDR1 DFQATT, CDR2 SNEGSKA (reference sequence). This CDR3 is built from 15 residues. V shed 6 bases and J shed 9 bases, with 26 bases lying between them. CDR3 protein: CSAWGGSGRVVSYTF. The CDR3 DNA sequence: TGCAGTGCCTGGGGGGGGTCAGGCAGGGTCGTGAGCTACACCTTC.

This clonotype came up a few times. V usage is TRBV4-2 and J usage is TRBJ2-3; D is unclear. V lost 1 base and J 5 bases, leaving 7 bases between the germline ends. The CDR3 is made up of 13 amino acids. Germline CDR1 LGHNA, CDR2 YNFKEQ. As DNA, the CDR3 is TGTGCCAGCAGCCAAGGAAGGGAAGATACGCAGTATTTT. Protein: CASSQGREDTQYF.

The chain carries TRBV11-2 and TRBJ2-5; 7 bases align to TRBD1. The CDR3 runs to 14 residues. From germline, CDR1 is SGHAT and CDR2 FQNNGV. Trimming removed 8 bases from V and 4 bases from J; junction bases left unmatched: 10. The CDR3 sequence is CASDGKSGGETQYF. The CDR3 coding sequence is TGTGCCAGCGATGGGAAATCAGGGGGAGAGACCCAGTACTTC.

This clonotype was found a few times. The chain carries TRBV13 and TRBJ2-1; D is undetermined. Germline values: CDR1 PRHDT, CDR2 FYEKMQ (reference sequence). V was trimmed by 1 base and J by 5 bases, leaving 6 bases between them. The CDR3 covers 13 residues. The CDR3 loop is CASSLVPNNEQFF. In DNA form, the CDR3 reads TGTGCCAGCAGCTTAGTCCCGAACAATGAGCAGTTCTTC.

This clonotype was observed a handful of times. The chain joins TRBV11-2 to TRBJ2-4, with 11 positions matching TRBD2. The assigned J gene may be wrong: the sequence end matches TRBJ2-7 better. This CDR3 has 17 residues. Germline lookup yields CDR1 SGHAT and CDR2 FQNNGV. The CDR3 reads CASSLDRLAGPSYEQYF. DNA for the CDR3: TGTGCCAGCAGCTTAGACCGACTAGCGGGGCCCTCCTACGAGCAGTACTTC.

This clonotype has only a few counts. The V and J genes are TRBV24-1 and TRBJ2-5; 9 bases are shared with TRBD2. CDR1 is KGHDR and CDR2 is SFDVKD in the germline V gene. V lost 5 bases, J lost 2 bases, and 2 bases stayed unmatched. This CDR3 has 14 residues. The CDR3 reads CATSGAGGQETQYF. The CDR3 DNA reads as TGTGCCACCAGTGGAGCGGGGGGTCAAGAGACCCAGTACTTC.

This chain joins TRBV11-1 and TRBJ2-1, with 10 bases aligning to TRBD1. CDR1 SGHAT and CDR2 FQDESV come from the germline V gene (reference sequence). The CDR3 covers 16 residues. Trimming cost V 5 bases and J 8 bases; bases outside gene matches: 12. The CDR3 loop reads CASSPLRDRGTYEQFF. The DNA for the CDR3 is TGTGCCAGCAGCCCCCTCCGGGACAGGGGAACTTATGAGCAGTTCTTC. The variable domain in full, with the rest retrieved from reference TRBV11-1 and TRBJ2-1, is EAEVAQSPRYKITEKSQAVAFWCDPISGHATLYWYRQILGQGPELLVQFQDESVVDDSQLPKDRFSAERLKGVDSTLKIQPAELGDSAMYLCASSPLRDRGTYEQFFGPGTRLTVL.

As to this clonotype: Given a much more abundant clone one base away, this may be a read error. The V and J genes are TRBV12-3 or TRBV12-4 and TRBJ2-4, with D perhaps TRBD1 or TRBD2 (5 bases each). The better agreement between TRBJ2-5 and the DNA end casts doubt on the J call. The CDR3 spans 14 residues. CDR3 loop: CASRSGQIQETQYF. The CDR3 coding sequence is TGTGCCAGCCGTTCGGGGCAGATCCAAGAGACCCAGTACTTC.

This clonotype was found a few times. At one end the junction does not follow the germline gene, possibly because of a read error. This chain connects TRBV7-2 to TRBJ2-1; TRBD2 matches 10 bases. The CDR3 is 13 residues long. Germline V gene lookup returns CDR1 SGHTA and CDR2 FQGNSA. CDR3 sequence (DNA): TGTGCCAGCAGCCTAGCGGGGGCCCCGAGGCAGTTCTTC. It translates to CASSLAGAPRQFF.

The chain has TRBV6-2 or TRBV6-3 and TRBJ1-2; D gene unclear. Germline V gene lookup returns CDR1 MNHEY and CDR2 SVGEGT. The V gene lost 4 bases and the J gene lost 10 bases, with 10 bases spanning the gap. The CDR3 totals 11 residues. The CDR3 is CASSSLYFYTF. The CDR3 nucleotides read TGTGCCAGCAGTTCTCTGTATTTCTACACCTTC.

The genes are TRBV28 and TRBJ1-2, with D unresolved. The ends were cut back, 6 bases at V and 2 bases at J, with 13 bases in the middle. CDR3 length: 14 residues. Germline lookup yields CDR1 MDHEN and CDR2 SYDVKM. CDR3 coding DNA: TGTGCCAGCAGAAAACCGGGCTTAAACTATGGCTACACCTTC. It translates to CASRKPGLNYGYTF.

V gene TRBV28 combines with J gene TRBJ2-1, with 7 bases identical to TRBD1. With 1 base clipped from V and 1 base from J, the junction kept 7 bases outside the gene matches. Looked up from germline, CDR1 is MDHEN and CDR2 is SYDVKM. The CDR3 has 17 amino acids. The CDR3 is CASSLYSGRGSYNEQFF. DNA of the CDR3: TGTGCCAGCAGTTTATATTCGGGCAGGGGGTCCTACAATGAGCAGTTCTTC.

This chain joins TRBV19 and TRBJ2-3; perhaps TRBD2 as D (5 bases). V was shortened by 2 bases and J by 1 base, with 16 bases between the two germline ends. The length of the CDR3 is 17 residues. The V gene's germline CDR1 is LNHDA and CDR2 SQIVND (reference sequence). CDR3 bases: TGTGCCAGTAGTATACCTCGGGCGGGTTCGGGCACAGATACGCAGTATTTT. Residues: CASSIPRAGSGTDTQYF.

The rearrangement links TRBV7-6 to TRBJ2-3; TRBD1 matches 10 bases. Germline CDR1 reads SGHVS; CDR2 reads FNYEAQ. V gave up 0 bases and J gave up 4 bases; unmatched junction bases: 4. This CDR3 region has 16 residues. The CDR3 reads CASSLATGGASDTQYF. The CDR3 region has the DNA TGTGCCAGCAGCTTAGCGACAGGGGGCGCGTCAGATACGCAGTATTTT.